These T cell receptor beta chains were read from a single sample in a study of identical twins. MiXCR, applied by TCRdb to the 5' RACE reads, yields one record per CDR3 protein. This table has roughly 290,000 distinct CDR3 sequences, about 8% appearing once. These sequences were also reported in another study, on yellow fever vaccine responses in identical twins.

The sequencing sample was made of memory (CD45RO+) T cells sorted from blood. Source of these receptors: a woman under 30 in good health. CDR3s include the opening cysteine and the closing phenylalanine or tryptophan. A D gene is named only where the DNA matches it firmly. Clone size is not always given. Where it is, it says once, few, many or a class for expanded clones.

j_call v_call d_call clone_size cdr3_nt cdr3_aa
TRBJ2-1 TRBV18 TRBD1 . TGTGCCAGCTATAAAAGGGACAGGGTCCGATACAATGAGCAGTTCTTC CASYKRDRVRYNEQFF
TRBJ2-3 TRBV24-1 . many TGTGCCACCAGTGATTTGAACAGTGGGTCAGATACGCAGTATTTT CATSDLNSGSDTQYF
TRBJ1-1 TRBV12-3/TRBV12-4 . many TGTGCCAGCACCCAAGATGAGAACACTGAAGCTTTCTTT CASTQDENTEAFF
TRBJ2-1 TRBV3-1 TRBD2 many TGTGCCAGCAGCGCCCCCAAGCTAGCGGGAGGGTACAATGAGCAGTTCTTC CASSAPKLAGGYNEQFF
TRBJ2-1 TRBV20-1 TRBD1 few TGCAGTGCTAGAGATGGCGGGACAGGGTATGGTGAGCAGTTCTTC CSARDGGTGYGEQFF
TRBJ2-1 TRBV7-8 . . TGTGCCAGCAGCTTAGCGGGGGGGCCTTGGAATGAGCAGTTCTTC CASSLAGGPWNEQFF
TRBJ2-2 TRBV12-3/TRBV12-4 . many TGTGCCAGCAGTTTAACAGGAAGGGCCGGGGAGCTGTTTTTT CASSLTGRAGELFF
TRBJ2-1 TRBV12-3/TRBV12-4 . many TGTGCCAGCAGGTGGACTATGGTTAATGAGCAGTTCTTC CASRWTMVNEQFF
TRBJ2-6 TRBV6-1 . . TGTGCCAGCAGTGGATCATACAGTTCTGGGGCCAACGTCCTGACTTTC CASSGSYSSGANVLTF
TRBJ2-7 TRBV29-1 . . TGCAGCGCCTCGGGACAAAGGGGGACAAACGAGCAGTACTTC CSASGQRGTNEQYF
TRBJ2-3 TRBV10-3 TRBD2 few TGTGCCATCAGTGAGTCTTTCCCTAGCGGGGGGGTCACAGATACGCAGTATTTT CAISESFPSGGVTDTQYF
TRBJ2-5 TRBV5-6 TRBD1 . TGTGCCAGCAGACAAACGGGACAGGGGCAGGAGACCCAGTACTTC CASRQTGQGQETQYF
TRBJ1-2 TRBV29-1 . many TGCAGCGTTGAAAGGGACGGGCGAGGAGGCTACACCTTC CSVERDGRGGYTF
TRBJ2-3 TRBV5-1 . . TGCGCCAGCAGCCCCCGTGAAAAAACTAGCACAGATACGCAGTATTTT CASSPREKTSTDTQYF
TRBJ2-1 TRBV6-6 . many TGTGCTAGCAGTTACGGCGCGGATGAGCAGTTCTTC CASSYGADEQFF
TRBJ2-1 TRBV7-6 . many TGTGCCAGCAGCTTACAGGGGGGCGATGAGCAGTTCTTC CASSLQGGDEQFF
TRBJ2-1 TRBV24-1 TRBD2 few TGTGCCACCAGTGATCGGGGACTAGCGGGAGACAATGAGCAGTTCTTC CATSDRGLAGDNEQFF